This TCR beta chain was identified in a study of shared clonotypes between healthy human individuals. Selected positively for CCR7 and CD45RO-negative, naive CD8 cells excluded terminally differentiated effector memory CD45RA+ cells. None of the donors, who were healthy HIV-negative adults, had recently had acute infections or vaccinations. Trimming removed 3 bases from V and 8 bases from J, with 10 bases in between. The CDR3 is 12 residues long. Germline V gene sequence: CDR1 SGHVS, CDR2 FQNEAQ. The authors ran the assay at deep level. The method was immunoSEQ multiplex PCR; TCRdb's version includes in-frame clones alone and lacks a portion of them. The table has millions of clones, 90% to 95% seen once. In regard to this clone: In the same sample, other DNA sequences code for this CDR3.

This chain joins TRBV7-8 and TRBJ1-1, with D hard to call. This clonotype originated in a man aged 18-30 years in good health. Some clones in this sample may be carry-over from other donors' samples. The sequenced sample consisted of naive CD8+ T cells from PBMCs. The CDR3 DNA reads as TGTGCCAGCAGCTTGACGGGAGGCGAAGCTTTCTTT. Protein product: CASSLTGGEAFF.